This is a list of T cell receptor beta chains from one sample in a study of blood T cell repertoires in COVID-19. Only in-frame clones appear in the TCRdb table, and some are missing; sequencing was by immunoSEQ multiplex PCR. Of roughly 14,000 clones in the sample, 82% were seen once. Sequencing used peripheral blood. These receptors were taken from a man of 80 years or more with active or convalescent COVID-19. CDR3s include the opening cysteine and the closing phenylalanine or tryptophan. D genes are given only for firm matches. Some rows mark clone size as missing; the rest say once, few, many or name a class of expanded clone.

>.|once|TRBV18|TRBJ2-2|13
TGTGCCAGCTCACTGCGGGGGCCCGGGGAGCTGTTTTTT
CASSLRGPGELFF
>.|.|TRBV11-2|TRBJ2-2|16
TGTGCCAGCAGCTGGGAGATTTTGGGGAACACCGGGGAGCTGTTTTTT
CASSWEILGNTGELFF
>TRBD1|.|TRBV5-1|TRBJ2-7|13
TGCGCCAGCAGCTTGTTCACAGGGGGCGAGCAGTACTTC
CASSLFTGGEQYF
>TRBD2|.|TRBV19|TRBJ2-5|18
TGTGCCAGTAGTATAGTACTAGCGGGGGGCCCGAACCAAGAGACCCAGTACTTC
CASSIVLAGGPNQETQYF
>TRBD2|.|TRBV18|TRBJ2-1|15
TGTGCCAGCTCACCGACTAGCGGGGGGGCCAATGAGCAGTTCTTC
CASSPTSGGANEQFF
>.|few|TRBV5-1|TRBJ2-7|14
TGCGCCAGCAGGAGGATCACGGGACTGTTAGAGCAGTACTTC
CASRRITGLLEQYF
>.|once|TRBV19|TRBJ1-2|15
TGTGCCAGTAAAGGGGGGGGAAGGTACCTCAATGGCTACACCTTC
CASKGGGRYLNGYTF
>.|.|TRBV12-5|TRBJ1-6|15
TGTGCTAGTGGTTTGGGTCAGGGTAGTAATTCACCCCTCCACTTT
CASGLGQGSNSPLHF
>TRBD1|.|TRBV11-2|TRBJ2-7|14
TGTGCCAGCAGCCCAGGGACAGGGACCTACGAGCAGTACTTC
CASSPGTGTYEQYF
>TRBD2|.|TRBV3-1/TRBV3-2|TRBJ2-5|17
TGTGCCAGCAGCCAAGATCTAGCGGGGGGGCCGGGAGAGACCCAGTACTTC
CASSQDLAGGPGETQYF
>.|.|TRBV19|TRBJ1-2|15
TGTGCCAGTAGTTCAGGTGCTGAATCTAACTATGGCTACACCTTC
CASSSGAESNYGYTF
>TRBD2|.|TRBV7-6|TRBJ2-2|20
TGTGCCAGCAGCCTCGGCCGTCCTACTAGCGGGGGCGCGAACACCGGGGAGCTGTTTTTT
CASSLGRPTSGGANTGELFF
>.|.|TRBV28|TRBJ1-1|14
TGTGCCAGCAGTTCTGCTGGAGGGAACACTGAAGCTTTCTTT
CASSSAGGNTEAFF
>.|.|TRBV6-5|TRBJ2-3|14
TGTGCCAGCAACGGTTGGGGGGGCACAGATACGCAGTATTTT
CASNGWGGTDTQYF
>.|.|TRBV2|TRBJ2-7|13
TGTGCCATCCGGAGCTCGGGGTTCCACGAGCAGTACTTC
CAIRSSGFHEQYF
>.|.|TRBV11-2|TRBJ1-1|15
TGTGCCAGCAGCTCGAGAAACACAGGAAAGACTGAAGCTTTCTTT
CASSSRNTGKTEAFF
>.|.|TRBV21-1|TRBJ1-2|16
TGTGCCAGCAGCAAAGTGGCGGGTAGGGCTAACTATGGCTACACCTTC
CASSKVAGRANYGYTF
>.|.|TRBV18|TRBJ1-1|16
TGTGCCAGCTCACCCAACATCGGCGGAGGGAACACTGAAGCTTTCTTT
CASSPNIGGGNTEAFF
>TRBD1|.|TRBV3-1/TRBV3-2|TRBJ2-7|15
TGTGCCAGCAGCCAGGCGACAGGGGGCGTATACGAGCAGTACTTC
CASSQATGGVYEQYF
>.|.|TRBV5-4|TRBJ1-3|14
TGTGCCAGCAGCCTACGAAGCTCTGGAAACACCATATATTTT
CASSLRSSGNTIYF
>TRBD2|.|TRBV11-3|TRBJ2-3|15
TGTGCCAGCAGGTTACCGGGACTAGAGATAGATACGCAGTATTTT
CASRLPGLEIDTQYF
>TRBD1|.|TRBV24-1|TRBJ2-1|14
TGTGCCACCAGTGATAATCAGGGGGCCAATGAGCAGTTCTTC
CATSDNQGANEQFF
>.|.|TRBV7-2|TRBJ2-1|12
TGTGCCAGCAGCTTAGACGGAGTTGGGCAGTTCTTC
CASSLDGVGQFF
>.|.|TRBV19|TRBJ1-6|15
TGTGCCAGTAGTTCGGAGGGCGGTCAGGATTCACCCCTCCACTTT
CASSSEGGQDSPLHF
>TRBD2|.|TRBV4-2|TRBJ2-3|15
TGTGCCAGCAGCCCGGCGGGGGGGCGCACAGATACGCAGTATTTT
CASSPAGGRTDTQYF
>.|.|TRBV6-1|TRBJ2-7|15
TGTGCCAGCAGTGATCCTGACAGGCGATCCTACGAGCAGTACTTC
CASSDPDRRSYEQYF
>.|.|TRBV3-1/TRBV3-2|TRBJ1-3|18
TGTGCCAGCAGCCAAGATAAGGACAAAAGACCCTCTGGAAACACCATATATTTT
CASSQDKDKRPSGNTIYF
>.|.|TRBV6-6|TRBJ2-2|16
TGTGCCAGCAGTTATCTGGGGGCGGGGAACACCGGGGAGCTGTTTTTT
CASSYLGAGNTGELFF
>TRBD1|few|TRBV7-6|TRBJ2-2|18
TGTGCCAGCAGCTCCCGATCGCTAAGGACAGGGAACACCGGGGAGCTGTTTTTT
CASSSRSLRTGNTGELFF
>TRBD1|.|TRBV5-8|TRBJ2-2|14
TGTGCCAGCAGCTTGGACAGGGGCACCGGGGAGCTGTTTTTT
CASSLDRGTGELFF
>TRBD2|.|TRBV9|TRBJ2-2|17
TGTGCCAGCAGCTTCCGGACTAGCGGGGGAAACACCGGGGAGCTGTTTTTT
CASSFRTSGGNTGELFF
>.|.|TRBV29-1|TRBJ1-2|12
TGCAGCGTTCTAGACAGCAAGTATGGCTACACCTTC
CSVLDSKYGYTF
>.|.|TRBV19|TRBJ1-5|16
TGTGCCAGTACCCCCCTAGTCCAACCAAGCAATCAGCCCCAGCATTTT
CASTPLVQPSNQPQHF
>TRBD2|.|TRBV7-9|TRBJ2-7|18
TGTGCCAGCAGCTCCACTTTTAGCGGGGGGGCGACTTACTACGAGCAGTACTTC
CASSSTFSGGATYYEQYF
>TRBD2|.|TRBV12-5|TRBJ2-5|17
TGTGCTAGTGGTTTGGTATCTAGCGGGGGGGAACGCGAGACCCAGTACTTC
CASGLVSSGGERETQYF
>TRBD1|.|TRBV6-5|TRBJ2-5|13
TGTGCCAGCAGGGACAGGGGGATAGAGACCCAGTACTTC
CASRDRGIETQYF
>.|.|TRBV15|TRBJ2-5|15
TGTGCCACCACGGTGGACAGTCACATATCCGGGACCCAGTACTTC
CATTVDSHISGTQYF
>TRBD2|.|TRBV11-1|TRBJ2-3|16
TGTGCCAGCAGCGGTACTAGCGGGGGAAGCACAGATACGCAGTATTTT
CASSGTSGGSTDTQYF
>.|.|TRBV28|TRBJ1-2|13
TGTGCCAGCAGTTCGCAGGGGTACTATGGCTACACCTTC
CASSSQGYYGYTF
>.|.|TRBV4-3|TRBJ2-7|15
TGCGCCAGCAGCCAAGCACTACTAGACAACTACGAGCAGTACTTC
CASSQALLDNYEQYF
>TRBD1|.|TRBV4-1|TRBJ2-7|14
TGCGCCAGCAGCCAAGATCACAGGGGATACGAGCAGTACTTC
CASSQDHRGYEQYF